These T cell receptor beta chains were read from a single sample in a study of cytomegalovirus exposure and HLA in healthy donors. The method was immunoSEQ multiplex PCR; TCRdb's version includes in-frame clones alone and lacks a portion of them. Of about 97,000 clones in the sample, 73% were seen once. Sequenced: PBMCs. Receptors originate from a man aged 35 to 55 in good health and CMV-seronegative. Both conserved end residues are part of each CDR3. D genes are given only for firm matches. Size is stated for part of the rows, as once, few or many counts, or as a class when the clone is expanded.

j_gene | abundance | v_gene | d_gene | CDR3aa | CDR3nt
TRBJ1-5 | - | TRBV19 | - | CASSGTKVSNQPQHF | TGTGCCAGTAGTGGGACAAAAGTAAGCAATCAGCCCCAGCATTTT
TRBJ2-3 | - | TRBV7-6 | - | CASSFSTREGTDTQYF | TGTGCCAGCAGCTTTTCCACGCGGGAAGGCACAGATACGCAGTATTTT
TRBJ1-2 | once | TRBV28 | - | CASSWGRDYGYTF | TGTGCCAGCAGTTGGGGCAGGGACTATGGCTACACCTTC
TRBJ2-3 | - | TRBV4-2 | TRBD2 | CASSPGTISSTDTQYF | TGTGCCAGCAGCCCCGGGACTATCTCGAGCACAGATACGCAGTATTTT
TRBJ2-5 | - | TRBV5-1 | TRBD1 | CASSPGQGPQETQYF | TGCGCCAGCAGCCCCGGACAGGGCCCCCAAGAGACCCAGTACTTC
TRBJ1-1 | few | TRBV5-6 | - | CASSLFRGSTEAFF | TGTGCCAGCAGCTTGTTCCGGGGTTCCACTGAAGCTTTCTTT
TRBJ2-7 | - | TRBV7-2 | - | CASSLVPGRSYEQYF | TGTGCCAGCAGCTTAGTGCCGGGAAGGTCCTACGAGCAGTACTTC
TRBJ1-6 | few | TRBV6-1 | - | CASSGVRGDSPLHF | TGTGCCAGCAGTGGGGTCCGGGGGGATTCACCCCTCCACTTT
TRBJ1-6 | - | TRBV6-6 | - | CASSSGRSSYNSPLHF | TGTGCCAGCAGCTCGGGTCGAAGCTCCTATAATTCACCCCTCCACTTT
TRBJ2-7 | few | TRBV5-8 | TRBD1 | CASNGQVIYEQYF | TGTGCCAGCAACGGACAGGTAATCTACGAGCAGTACTTC